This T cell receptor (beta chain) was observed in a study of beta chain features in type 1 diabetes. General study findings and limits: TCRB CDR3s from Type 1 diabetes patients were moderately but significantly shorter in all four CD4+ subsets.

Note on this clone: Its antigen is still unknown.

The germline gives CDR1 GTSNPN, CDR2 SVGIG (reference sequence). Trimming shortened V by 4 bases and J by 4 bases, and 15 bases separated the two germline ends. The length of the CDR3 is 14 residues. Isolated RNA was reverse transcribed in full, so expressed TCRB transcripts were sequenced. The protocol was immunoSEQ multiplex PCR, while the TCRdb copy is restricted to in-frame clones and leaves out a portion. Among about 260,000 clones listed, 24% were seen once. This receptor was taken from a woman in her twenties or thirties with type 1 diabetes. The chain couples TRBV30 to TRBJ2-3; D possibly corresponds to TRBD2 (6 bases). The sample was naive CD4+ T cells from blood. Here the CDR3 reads CAWKGLTLPDTQYF. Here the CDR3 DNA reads TGTGCCTGGAAGGGACTTACACTCCCAGATACGCAGTATTTT.